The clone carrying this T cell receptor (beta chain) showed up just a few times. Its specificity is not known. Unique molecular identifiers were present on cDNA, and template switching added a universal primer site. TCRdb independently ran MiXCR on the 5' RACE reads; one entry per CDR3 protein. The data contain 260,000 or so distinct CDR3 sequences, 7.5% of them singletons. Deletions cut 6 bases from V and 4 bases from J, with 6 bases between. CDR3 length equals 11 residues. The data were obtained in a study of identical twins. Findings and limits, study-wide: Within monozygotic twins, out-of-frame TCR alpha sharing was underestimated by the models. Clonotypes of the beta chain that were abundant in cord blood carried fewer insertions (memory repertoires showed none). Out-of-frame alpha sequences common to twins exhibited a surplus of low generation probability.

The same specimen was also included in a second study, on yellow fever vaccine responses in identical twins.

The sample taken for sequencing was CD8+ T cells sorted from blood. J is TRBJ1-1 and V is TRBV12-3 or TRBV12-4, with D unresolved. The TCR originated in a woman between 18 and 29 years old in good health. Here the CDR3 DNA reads TGTGCCAGCAGCCCTAGCACTGAAGCTTTCTTT. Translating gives CASSPSTEAFF.